The 19 T cell receptor beta chains in this list originate from one sample, sequenced in a study of blood T cell repertoires in COVID-19. Only in-frame clones appear in the TCRdb table, and some are missing; sequencing was by immunoSEQ multiplex PCR. The sample yields some 64,000 clones, more than 60% seen once. What was sequenced was peripheral blood. These receptors all stem from a woman older than 75 with active or convalescent COVID-19.

The chain recombines TRBV5-5 with TRBJ1-2; D gene uncertain. CDR1 and CDR2 (germline): SGHKS, YYEKEE (reference sequence). Trimming removed 2 bases at V and 6 bases at J, with 11 bases between. The CDR3 is made up of 13 amino acids. CDR3 sequence (DNA): TGTGCCAGCAGCTTCATCGGCGGAGATGGCTACACCTTC. Protein sequence: CASSFIGGDGYTF.

V gene TRBV19 combines with J gene TRBJ1-5; TRBD1 matches at 9 bases. Germline values: CDR1 LNHDA, CDR2 SQIVND (reference sequence). The CDR3 covers 15 residues. Trimming cost V 5 bases and J 4 bases; bases outside gene matches: 6. The CDR3 DNA is TGTGCCAGTAGTCCACCCGGACAGGGGAATCAGCCCCAGCATTTT. This gives the protein CASSPPGQGNQPQHF.

This chain uses TRBV7-2 with TRBJ2-7, with D perhaps TRBD1 (5 bases). The ends were cut back, 5 bases at V and 0 bases at J, with 14 bases in the middle. Germline V gene data show CDR1 as SGHTA and CDR2 as FQGNSA. CDR3 length equals 15 residues. The CDR3 is CASSPQVGPSYEQYF. CDR3 coding DNA: TGTGCCAGCAGCCCCCAGGTGGGGCCCTCCTACGAGCAGTACTTC.

This clone appeared a single time. The rearrangement links TRBV5-1 to TRBJ1-1; 9 bases fit TRBD1. Trimming took 4 bases from V and 5 from J; bases not matched to a gene: 12. Germline V lookup: CDR1 SGHRS, CDR2 YFSETQ. The CDR3 consists of 16 residues. CDR3 DNA sequence: TGCGCCAGCAGCGTCTCGACAGGGGGGTCAGGTACTGAAGCTTTCTTT. This translates into CASSVSTGGSGTEAFF.

The chain employs TRBV19 and TRBJ2-3; 9 nucleotides align to TRBD2. CDR1 LNHDA and CDR2 SQIVND come from the germline V gene (reference sequence). CDR3 length: 15 amino acids. Unmatched junction bases numbered 6, after V lost 6 bases and J lost 2 bases. The CDR3 loop reads CASRKSGGPTDTQYF. Here the CDR3 DNA reads TGTGCCAGTAGAAAAAGCGGGGGGCCCACAGATACGCAGTATTTT.

The V and J genes are TRBV3-1 (or the pseudogene TRBV3-2) and TRBJ1-1; D not resolved. There are 14 residues in the CDR3. The V end was cut by 1 base, the J end by 2 bases, with 8 bases between. Germline loops: CDR1 LGHDT, CDR2 YNNKEL (reference sequence). For the CDR3, the DNA is TGTGCCAGCAGCCAAGCTCAGGCCAACACTGAAGCTTTCTTT. Its protein is CASSQAQANTEAFF.

This clone was seen only a few times. The V gene is TRBV9, the J gene TRBJ2-2; TRBD1 matches at 8 bases. V trimming: 4 bases; J trimming: 4 bases; junction bases outside the gene matches: 6. This CDR3 has 15 amino acids. The V gene's germline CDR1 is SGDLS and CDR2 YYNGEE. The CDR3 is CASSPQGAATGELFF. CDR3 sequence (DNA): TGTGCCAGCAGCCCCCAGGGGGCGGCCACCGGGGAGCTGTTTTTT.

V usage is TRBV19 and J usage is TRBJ2-1; maybe TRBD1 (5 bases). The CDR3 loop spans 14 amino acids. Trimming took 6 bases from V and 7 from J, leaving 16 bases between them. Germline V gene lookup returns CDR1 LNHDA and CDR2 SQIVND (reference sequence). CDR3 DNA: TGTGCCAGTAGCCAACAGGCCCAGGAAAATGAGCAGTTCTTC. Amino acids: CASSQQAQENEQFF.

The rearrangement joins TRBV2 to TRBJ1-2; D remains unclear. The CDR3 has 12 residues. Trimming took 7 bases from V and 4 from J, leaving 10 bases between them. Germline CDR1 SNHLY, CDR2 FYNNEI. CDR3: CASKGDFYGYTF. For the CDR3, the DNA is TGTGCCAGCAAGGGAGACTTCTATGGCTACACCTTC.

The V call is TRBV19, the J call TRBJ2-5, with D possibly TRBD2 on 5 matching bases. Germline V CDR1 and CDR2: LNHDA, SQIVND (reference sequence). Trimming stripped 5 bases from V and 2 bases from J, with 15 bases between. This CDR3 is built from 15 residues. The CDR3 sequence is CASSGWRGQQETQYF. As DNA, the CDR3 is TGTGCCAGTAGTGGGTGGCGCGGGCAGCAAGAGACCCAGTACTTC. Filled out from reference TRBV19 and TRBJ2-5, the complete variable domain reads DGGITQSPKYLFRKEGQNVTLSCEQNLNHDAMYWYRQDPGQGLRLIYYSQIVNDFQKGDIAEGYSVSREKKESFPLTVTSAQKNPTAFYLCASSGWRGQQETQYFGPGTRLLVL.

V and J are TRBV18 and TRBJ2-3; TRBD2 agrees at 12 bases. Germline CDR1 and CDR2: KGHSH and LQKENI. The V segment lost 3 bases and the J segment 2 bases; nucleotides outside the gene matches: 3. The CDR3 is made up of 16 amino acids. In nucleotides, the CDR3 is TGTGCCAGCTCACCCCTAGCGGGGGGGCTCACAGATACGCAGTATTTT. It encodes CASSPLAGGLTDTQYF. The variable domain in full, with the rest retrieved from reference TRBV18 and TRBJ2-3, is NAGVMQNPRHLVRRRGQEARLRCSPMKGHSHVYWYRQLPEEGLKFMVYLQKENIIDESGMPKERFSAEFPKEGPSILRIQQVVRGDSAAYFCASSPLAGGLTDTQYFGPGTRLTVL.

V usage is TRBV6-1 and J usage is TRBJ2-7, with 10 nucleotides matching TRBD1. Germline V gives CDR1 MNHNS, CDR2 SASEGT. V was pared by 5 bases and J by 0 bases, with 4 bases of the junction left unmatched. There are 15 residues in the CDR3. CDR3: CASSSRQGASYEQYF. As DNA, the CDR3 is TGTGCCAGCAGTTCCCGACAGGGGGCCTCCTACGAGCAGTACTTC.

This chain links TRBV5-6 with TRBJ1-5; D remains unclear. V gave up 6 bases and J gave up 7 bases, with 11 bases separating them. Germline CDR1 and CDR2: SGHDT and YYEEEE. The CDR3 extends over 12 amino acids. The CDR3 region has the DNA TGTGCCAGCACCGGCGGGGAACAGCCCCAGCATTTT. Translating gives CASTGGEQPQHF.

CDR3 DNA sequence: TGTGCCAGTAGGCCAACCGCCGGGACAGCCAACACCGGGGAGCTGTTTTTT. As protein: CASRPTAGTANTGELFF. The chain employs TRBV19 and TRBJ2-2; 7 bases agree with TRBD1. This CDR3 contains 17 residues. CDR1 and CDR2 from the germline V gene are LNHDA and SQIVND (reference sequence). V gave up 6 bases and J gave up 2 bases; unmatched junction bases: 12.

The rearrangement links TRBV6-1 to TRBJ2-1; 10 bases are shared with TRBD2. The CDR3 consists of 14 residues. V lost 8 bases, J lost 5 bases, and 6 bases stayed unmatched. The germline CDR1 and CDR2 sequences are MNHNS and SASEGT. The CDR3 DNA is TGTGCCAGCCAAGCCGGGACTAGCGACAATGAGCAGTTCTTC. Protein: CASQAGTSDNEQFF.

This chain connects TRBV27 to TRBJ1-5, with a tentative D call TRBD1 (6 bases). The V end lost 2 bases, the J end lost 0 bases, and 11 bases lay between the germline ends. The CDR3 extends over 16 amino acids. Germline V gives CDR1 MNHEY, CDR2 SMNVEV (reference sequence). The CDR3 DNA sequence: TGTGCCAGCAGTTTAGAGTCAGGGGATAGCAATCAGCCCCAGCATTTT. This translates into CASSLESGDSNQPQHF.

The chain employs TRBV5-1 and TRBJ2-3, with 7 bases that match TRBD2. Germline V gives CDR1 SGHRS, CDR2 YFSETQ. There are 15 residues in the CDR3. The junction had 5 bases not matched to a gene; V was cut back by 4 bases and J by 0 bases. DNA of the CDR3: TGCGCCAGCAGCCCTCTAGCGGCTAGCACAGATACGCAGTATTTT. It is translated as CASSPLAASTDTQYF.

This clone has just a few counts. This chain joins TRBV18 and TRBJ2-5; D might be TRBD1 (6 bases). Germline V gives CDR1 KGHSH, CDR2 LQKENI. The V and J ends lost 3 bases and 1 base respectively, with 9 bases between them. The CDR3 is made up of 14 amino acids. In DNA form, the CDR3 reads TGTGCCAGCTCACCTACACAGGGCCAAGAGACCCAGTACTTC. Protein product: CASSPTQGQETQYF.

The chain recombines TRBV2 with TRBJ1-1; 7 nucleotides line up with TRBD1. V shed 4 bases, J shed 3 bases, and the junction held 5 bases outside the gene matches. The CDR3 spans 14 residues. The germline gives CDR1 SNHLY, CDR2 FYNNEI. CDR3 protein: CASSGQGPYTEAFF. In DNA, the CDR3 is TGTGCCAGCAGTGGACAGGGCCCGTACACTGAAGCTTTCTTT.